A single sample gave rise to the 9 T cell receptor beta chains below, sequenced in a study of tumor-infiltrating lymphocytes in primary liver carcinoma. A primer in the constant region served to generate TCR beta cDNA from roughly 550 ng of total RNA. ARM-PCR, slightly modified, supplied the TCR beta libraries through three nested multiplex PCR rounds. Amplification in the first two PCR rounds was performed using TRBV1-TRBV30 forward primers and a C-beta reverse primer for 10 cycles each. TCRdb called the multiplex PCR reads again in MiXCR, with one record for every CDR3 protein. The sample holds approximately 300,000 distinct CDR3 sequences; approximately 65% are singletons and the top ten take roughly 9%. Unsorted whole blood supplied the blood RNA, and germline DNA was isolated too. The sample consisted of peripheral blood. These TCRs come from a middle-aged man with primary liver carcinoma and hepatitis B virus infection.

The J gene is TRBJ2-7, the V gene TRBV7-9, with unresolved D. CDR3 length: 13 residues. Trimming left V 5 bases short and J 7 bases short, with 15 bases between. The germline CDR1 and CDR2 sequences are SEHNR and FQNEAQ (reference sequence). This CDR3 is CASSPRMDLEQYF. CDR3 bases: TGTGCCAGCAGCCCCCGGATGGATTTGGAGCAGTACTTC.

Of note for this clonotype: Possible read error: a much larger clone is one base away. V gene TRBV5-4 combines with J gene TRBJ1-2, with D unclear. CDR1 and CDR2 (germline): SGHNT, YYREEE (reference sequence). The CDR3 covers 13 residues. V was shortened by 0 bases and J by 8 bases, with 11 bases between the two germline ends. The CDR3 nucleotides are TGTGCCAGCAGCTTGGTTACCGGCCCGGGCTACACCTTC. Its protein product is CASSLVTGPGYTF.

This chain uses TRBV30 with TRBJ1-1, with 7 bases fitting TRBD1. J lost 2 bases, V lost 2 bases, and 8 bases had no gene match. Per germline, CDR1 GTSNPN and CDR2 SVGIG (reference sequence). This CDR3 is built from 15 residues. The CDR3 DNA sequence: TGTGCCTGGAGTTCCCCCGGGACAGAAAACACTGAAGCTTTCTTT. Translation: CAWSSPGTENTEAFF.

Details on this clonotype: A much larger clone sits a single nucleotide away, making a read error possible. The rearrangement joins TRBV29-1 to TRBJ2-7; D remains unclear. V was clipped by 5 bases and J by 7 bases, with 21 bases between them. CDR3 length equals 14 residues. The germline V gene has CDR1 SQVTM and CDR2 ANQGSEA. CDR3 region: CSVRSQSSYNEQYF. CDR3 DNA: TGCAGCGTTCGGTCACAAAGCTCCTACAATGAGCAGTACTTC.

This chain joins TRBV11-2 and TRBJ2-7, with D perhaps assigned TRBD1 or TRBD2 (5 bases each). Germline CDR1 is SGHAT and CDR2 is FQNNGV. The length of the CDR3 is 14 residues. This chain's CDR3 is CVKSIRDGIYEQYF. The DNA for the CDR3 is TGTGTCAAGAGCATAAGGGACGGGATCTACGAGCAGTACTTC.

With regard to this clonotype: It may be a read error: a sequence one base away is much more abundant. J is TRBJ2-2 and V is TRBV12-5; 8 bases map to TRBD1. CDR3 length equals 16 residues. CDR1 and CDR2 (germline): LGHNT, FRNRAP. The CDR3 region has the DNA TGTGCTAGTAGTTTGGTGACAGGGGCGAACACCGGGGAGCTGTTTTTT. Translating gives CASSLVTGANTGELFF.

This clonotype has a handful of counts. The junction shows a germline mismatch at one end, possibly a read error. This rearrangement joins TRBV6-2 or TRBV6-3 to TRBJ2-7; D may be TRBD2 (5 bases). The CDR3 runs to 16 residues. The germline V gene encodes CDR1 MNHEY and CDR2 SVGEGT. The CDR3 reads CARSYPLERASDEQYF. The CDR3 coding sequence is TGTGCCCGCAGTTACCCCTTAGAGAGGGCTTCGGACGAGCAGTACTTC.

This clonotype was picked up many times. CDR3 in DNA: TGTGCCAGCAGCTTGGATGGCACTGAAGCTTTCTTT. Amino acids: CASSLDGTEAFF. The J gene is TRBJ1-1, the V gene TRBV5-4; D gene uncertain. Germline-derived CDR1 and CDR2 are SGHNT and YYREEE (reference sequence). Trimming left V 0 bases short and J 4 bases short, with 4 bases between. The length of the CDR3 is 12 residues.

This clonotype showed up just once. The chain uses TRBV10-3 and TRBJ1-2, with D hard to call. Germline assignment: CDR1 ENHRY and CDR2 SYGVKD. The CDR3 covers 13 residues. Between the trimmed V and J ends, which lost 6 bases and 5 bases, there was a span of 13 bases. The CDR3 DNA sequence: TGTGCCATCAGGGAGGGCCAATCTTATGGCTACACCTTC. This encodes CAIREGQSYGYTF.